A single T cell receptor (beta chain) is shown here with its context. The sample is drawn from a study of blood T cell repertoires in COVID-19. Using immunoSEQ multiplex PCR, the repertoire was profiled, and TCRdb retains in-frame clones only, with some absent. This repertoire shows approximately 50,000 clones, 80% to 90% found once; its top ten account for about 31%. The CDR3 is 17 amino acids. Germline values: CDR1 SGDLS, CDR2 YYNGEE. Trimming cost V 0 bases and J 5 bases; bases outside gene matches: 9. The material sequenced was peripheral blood. The source of this sequence is a man between 60 and 75 years old with COVID-19, enrolled during active disease. V gene TRBV9 combines with J gene TRBJ2-3; 10 bases align to TRBD2. The CDR3 here is CASSVEPSGRLGDTQYF. As DNA, the CDR3 is TGTGCCAGCAGCGTAGAGCCTAGCGGGAGATTGGGAGATACGCAGTATTTT. The full variable domain, in which reference TRBV9 and TRBJ2-3 provide the parts outside the CDR3, is DSGVTQTPKHLITATGQRVTLRCSPRSGDLSVYWYQQSLDQGLQFLIQYYNGEERAKGNILERFSAQQFPDLHSELNLSSLELGDSALYFCASSVEPSGRLGDTQYFGPGTRLTVL.